These 29 T cell receptor beta chains were sequenced from one sample in a study of shared clonotypes between healthy human individuals. The naive CD8 subset, CD45RO-negative cells positively selected for CCR7, excluded terminally differentiated effector memory CD45RA+ cells. Clones were read by immunoSEQ multiplex PCR, and TCRdb kept only the in-frame ones, dropping some. Of hundreds of thousands of clones in the sample, about 97% were seen once. The sequencing sample was made of naive CD8+ T cells sorted from blood. These receptors all come from a man aged 25 to 45 in good health.

The rearrangement joins TRBV7-3 to TRBJ2-6; 7 nucleotides match TRBD1. The CDR3 loop spans 17 amino acids. Per germline, CDR1 SGHTA and CDR2 FQGTGA. Trimming at V came to 0 bases and at J to 4 bases, leaving 6 bases not matched to a gene. The CDR3 DNA is TGTGCCAGCAGCTTAACGTATCAGGGGGACGGGGCCAACGTCCTGACTTTC. Its protein is CASSLTYQGDGANVLTF.

J is TRBJ2-3 and V is TRBV29-1; D gene unclear. V was cut by 3 bases and J by 4 bases, with 20 bases left in between. The CDR3 runs to 16 residues. CDR1 is SQVTM and CDR2 is ANQGSEA in the germline V gene. CDR3 sequence (DNA): TGCAGCGTTGATTCTCTTACACGTAGTTTGGCAGATACGCAGTATTTT. Translating gives CSVDSLTRSLADTQYF.

The J gene is TRBJ2-3, the V gene TRBV7-2; 14 nucleotides align to TRBD2. Losses at the gene ends were 5 bases for V and 6 bases for J; bases not matched to a gene: 7. The CDR3 is 16 residues long. Germline lookup yields CDR1 SGHTA and CDR2 FQGNSA. The CDR3 here is CASSTGTSGSADTQYF. DNA of the CDR3: TGTGCCAGCAGCACGGGGACTAGCGGGAGTGCTGATACGCAGTATTTT.

This chain links TRBV10-1 with TRBJ1-5, with unresolved D. The V and J ends lost 4 bases and 5 bases respectively, with 15 bases between them. Germline V gives CDR1 WNHNN, CDR2 SYGVQD (reference sequence). The CDR3 extends over 15 amino acids. CDR3 residues: CASSAPRSDHQPQHF. Here the CDR3 DNA reads TGCGCCAGCAGTGCGCCGCGGTCCGATCATCAGCCCCAGCATTTT.

The genes are TRBV7-9 and TRBJ1-5; D call uncertain. The germline V and J ends were trimmed by 1 base and 4 bases, with 5 bases remaining between them. The germline gives CDR1 SEHNR, CDR2 FQNEAQ (reference sequence). The CDR3 runs to 13 residues. The CDR3 spells CASSLVGNQPQHF. CDR3 nucleotides: TGTGCCAGCAGCTTAGTAGGGAATCAGCCCCAGCATTTT.

The chain combines TRBV7-9 with TRBJ2-1; D gene uncertain. CDR3 size: 15 residues. Germline CDR1 SEHNR, CDR2 FQNEAQ (reference sequence). Deletions cut 2 bases from V and 10 bases from J, with 18 bases between. The CDR3: CASSLIPLNSAEQFF. The CDR3 bases are TGTGCCAGCAGCTTAATACCGTTAAATAGTGCGGAGCAGTTCTTC.

V and J are TRBV7-3 and TRBJ1-2; no clear D. Per germline, CDR1 SGHTA and CDR2 FQGTGA. The CDR3 runs to 13 residues. The V end was cut by 0 bases, the J end by 5 bases, with 7 bases between. Written as DNA, the CDR3 is TGTGCCAGCAGCTTAACGGCAGGTTATGGCTACACCTTC. Amino acid sequence: CASSLTAGYGYTF.

The J gene is TRBJ2-2, the V gene TRBV27; 8 bases are shared with TRBD1. The CDR3 covers 17 residues. Germline lookup yields CDR1 MNHEY and CDR2 SMNVEV (reference sequence). Unmatched junction bases numbered 11, after V lost 8 bases and J lost 0 bases. The CDR3 region is CASRDPGQETNTGELFF. The CDR3 nucleotides read TGTGCCAGCCGGGATCCGGGACAGGAGACGAACACCGGGGAGCTGTTTTTT.

The chain recombines TRBV5-6 with TRBJ1-5; no clear D gene. V gave up 6 bases and J gave up 0 bases, with 19 bases separating them. CDR3 length equals 17 residues. CDR1 SGHDT and CDR2 YYEEEE come from the germline V gene. CDR3 region: CASTNSGISYSNQPQHF. The CDR3 coding sequence is TGTGCCAGCACCAACTCGGGGATTTCCTATAGCAATCAGCCCCAGCATTTT. Combining the CDR3 with reference TRBV5-6 and TRBJ1-5 gives the whole variable domain DAGVTQSPTHLIKTRGQQVTLRCSPKSGHDTVSWYQQALGQGPQFIFQYYEEEERQRGNFPDRFSGHQFPNYSSELNVNALLLGDSALYLCASTNSGISYSNQPQHFGDGTRLSIL.

J is TRBJ2-1 and V is TRBV9, with 9 bases matching TRBD2. Germline V CDR1 and CDR2: SGDLS, YYNGEE. CDR3 size: 15 residues. V dropped 4 bases and J dropped 1; count of bases not matched to a gene: 3. The chain's CDR3 is CASSNLAGSYNEQFF. CDR3 nucleotide sequence: TGTGCCAGCAGCAACCTAGCGGGGTCCTACAATGAGCAGTTCTTC.

The chain carries TRBV9 and TRBJ2-3; D gene ambiguous. The germline gives CDR1 SGDLS, CDR2 YYNGEE. The V gene lost 0 bases and the J gene lost 0 bases, with 11 bases spanning the gap. The CDR3 spans 16 residues. Here the CDR3 DNA reads TGTGCCAGCAGCGTAGGTGGGTTGCTCAGCACAGATACGCAGTATTTT. Residues: CASSVGGLLSTDTQYF.

The sample holds a few counts of this clone. The chain carries TRBV29-1 and TRBJ1-1; D not certain. Per the germline V gene, CDR1 is SQVTM and CDR2 is ANQGSEA. CDR3 size: 13 residues. V lost 4 bases and J lost 6, with 15 bases in between. CDR3 nucleotide sequence: TGCAGCGTTGGACGGGCCCGAATCTCTGAAGCTTTCTTT. Encoded protein: CSVGRARISEAFF.

This clone came up a few times. This chain uses TRBV7-9 with TRBJ1-2, with TRBD1 as a possible D gene (6 bases). Germline V CDR1 and CDR2: SEHNR, FQNEAQ (reference sequence). This CDR3 is built from 15 residues. The V and J ends lost 4 bases and 3 bases respectively, with 15 bases between them. The CDR3 region has the DNA TGTGCCAGCAGCTCCTCCGCCGGGACACACTATGGCTACACCTTC. Amino acids: CASSSSAGTHYGYTF.

The V gene is TRBV10-3, the J gene TRBJ1-3; D unclear. The CDR3 is made up of 16 amino acids. Trimming removed 1 base at V and 0 bases at J, with 10 bases between. Germline CDR1 is ENHRY and CDR2 is SYGVKD. As DNA, the CDR3 is TGTGCCATCAGTGAGTGGGAGTCGGTCTCTGGAAACACCATATATTTT. Amino acid sequence: CAISEWESVSGNTIYF.

The rearrangement links TRBV28 to TRBJ1-2; D remains unclear. Trimming removed 5 bases from V and 0 bases from J, with 13 bases in between. This CDR3 has 15 residues. CDR1 and CDR2 from the germline V gene are MDHEN and SYDVKM. CDR3 in amino acids: CASSPPHFANYGYTF. DNA for the CDR3: TGTGCCAGCAGTCCACCTCACTTTGCTAACTATGGCTACACCTTC.

This sequence joins TRBV5-8 and TRBJ2-1, with 7 nucleotides matching TRBD2. Germline CDR1 and CDR2: SGHTS and YDEGEE. The V gene end was trimmed by 1 base and the J gene end by 6 bases; junction bases not matched to a gene: 7. This CDR3 comprises 15 residues. The DNA for the CDR3 is TGTGCCAGCAGCTTGTATGGGGGAGGGATCAATGAGCAGTTCTTC. Translated, it gives CASSLYGGGINEQFF.

V and J are TRBV2 and TRBJ1-2, with D hard to call. Trimming removed 10 bases from V and 12 bases from J, with 15 bases in between. The V gene's germline CDR1 is SNHLY and CDR2 FYNNEI. This CDR3 has 10 amino acids. The CDR3, as DNA: TGTGCCACCAGAGCCCAGTTCGACACCTTC. Translation gives CATRAQFDTF. The full variable domain, with the rest looked up from reference TRBV2 and TRBJ1-2, is EPEVTQTPSHQVTQMGQEVILRCVPISNHLYFYWYRQILGQKVEFLVSFYNNEISEKSEIFDDQFSVERPDGSNFTLKIRSTKLEDSAMYFCATRAQFDTFGSGTRLTVV.

This clone was seen a handful of times. The rearrangement joins TRBV30 to TRBJ1-1; 7 bases align to TRBD1. J gave up 4 bases and V 4 bases, and 6 bases lay outside the gene matches. This CDR3 contains 13 residues. Germline V gene data show CDR1 as GTSNPN and CDR2 as SVGIG (reference sequence). CDR3 sequence reads: CAWNYRGGTEAFF. DNA of the CDR3: TGTGCCTGGAATTACAGGGGCGGCACTGAAGCTTTCTTT.

The rearrangement uses TRBV7-8 and TRBJ2-3; D is undetermined. CDR1 is SGHVS and CDR2 is FQNEAQ in the germline V gene. CDR3 size: 17 residues. The V end was cut by 0 bases, the J end by 0 bases, with 13 bases between. Here the CDR3 DNA reads TGTGCCAGCAGCTTAGCGCCGAAGTTCCCTAGCACAGATACGCAGTATTTT. Amino acids: CASSLAPKFPSTDTQYF. Full variable domain (rest looked up from reference TRBV7-8 and TRBJ2-3): GAGVSQSPRYKVAKRGQDVALRCDPISGHVSLFWYQQALGQGPEFLTYFQNEAQLDKSGLPSDRFFAERPEGSVSTLKIQRTQQEDSAVYLCASSLAPKFPSTDTQYFGPGTRLTVL.

The chain recombines TRBV29-1 with TRBJ1-5; no clear D. Germline values: CDR1 SQVTM, CDR2 ANQGSEA. The ends were cut back, 0 bases at V and 11 bases at J, with 14 bases in the middle. The CDR3 extends over 13 amino acids. CDR3 protein: CSVEEGIDGSQHF. CDR3 nucleotide sequence: TGCAGCGTTGAAGAAGGGATAGACGGGTCCCAGCATTTT.

In its sample, this clone was seen once. CDR3 protein: CASSLASTGELFF. CDR3 nucleotides: TGCGCCAGCAGCTTGGCCAGCACCGGGGAGCTGTTTTTT. This rearrangement joins TRBV5-1 to TRBJ2-2; D gene uncertain. The CDR3 runs to 13 residues. Trimming left V 0 bases short and J 4 bases short, with 4 bases between. CDR1 and CDR2 (germline): SGHRS, YFSETQ.

The chain employs TRBV30 and TRBJ1-1; 7 bases are shared with TRBD1. V gave up 3 bases and J gave up 0 bases; unmatched junction bases: 10. Germline V lookup: CDR1 GTSNPN, CDR2 SVGIG (reference sequence). CDR3 length: 16 residues. The CDR3 DNA is TGTGCCTGGAGCCTCCACAGGGGCCGTTTGAACACTGAAGCTTTCTTT. Its protein is CAWSLHRGRLNTEAFF.

The rearrangement joins TRBV4-1 to TRBJ2-7; possibly TRBD2 for D (6 bases). The CDR3 is 14 amino acids. The germline V and J ends were trimmed by 3 bases and 4 bases, with 13 bases remaining between them. Germline CDR1 MGHRA, CDR2 YSYEKL. CDR3 DNA: TGCGCCAGCAGCCAGGGGGAGGTTTTTTACGAGCAGTACTTC. Residues: CASSQGEVFYEQYF.

The rearrangement joins TRBV18 to TRBJ2-7; D is possibly TRBD1 (6 bases). V gave up 6 bases and J gave up 7 bases, with 13 bases separating them. The CDR3 contains 12 residues. Germline V gene sequence: CDR1 KGHSH, CDR2 LQKENI. The DNA of the CDR3 is TGTGCCAGCTCCCTGGGGGCGCATGAGCAGTACTTC. It is translated as CASSLGAHEQYF.

With respect to this clone: Other nucleotide sequences in the sample specify the same CDR3. The V and J genes are TRBV9 and TRBJ2-3; D is unresolved. V lost 3 bases and J 6 bases, leaving 5 bases between the germline ends. Germline V gene sequence: CDR1 SGDLS, CDR2 YYNGEE. The CDR3 contains 11 residues. Written as DNA, the CDR3 is TGTGCCAGCAGCGCCGGTGATACGCAGTATTTT. This translates into CASSAGDTQYF.

The V gene is TRBV5-1, the J gene TRBJ2-1; 8 nucleotides agree with TRBD1. The CDR3 has 14 residues. The junction had 7 bases not matched to a gene; V was cut back by 4 bases and J by 7 bases. CDR1 SGHRS and CDR2 YFSETQ come from the germline V gene. The CDR3: CASSAQGAGNEQFF. DNA of the CDR3: TGCGCCAGCAGCGCGCAGGGGGCCGGGAATGAGCAGTTCTTC.

The chain carries TRBV9 and TRBJ1-3; D gene ambiguous. CDR1 is SGDLS and CDR2 is YYNGEE in the germline V gene. V dropped 0 bases and J dropped 0 bases, with 7 bases sitting between them. The CDR3 consists of 15 residues. The CDR3 DNA sequence: TGTGCCAGCAGCGTAGACCTGAACTCTGGAAACACCATATATTTT. It codes for CASSVDLNSGNTIYF.

The V call is TRBV4-1, the J call TRBJ2-7, with 7 bases lining up with TRBD1. The V gene's germline CDR1 is MGHRA and CDR2 YSYEKL. The CDR3 extends over 17 amino acids. V lost 1 base and J lost 3; bases outside the gene matches: 12. Here the CDR3 reads CASSQVLGTASNYEQYF. The CDR3, as DNA: TGCGCCAGCAGCCAAGTTTTAGGGACAGCGTCAAACTACGAGCAGTACTTC.

The rearrangement joins TRBV6-6 to TRBJ2-2; D gene ambiguous. The germline CDR1 and CDR2 sequences are MNHNY and SVGAGI (reference sequence). The CDR3 consists of 15 residues. V lost 7 bases and J 3 bases, leaving 15 bases between the germline ends. DNA of the CDR3: TGTGCCAGCAACCGAAACGGACCCTACACCGGGGAGCTGTTTTTT. Protein sequence: CASNRNGPYTGELFF.